What follows are 4 T cell receptor beta chains derived from one specimen sequenced in a study of blood T cell repertoires in COVID-19. The assay was immunoSEQ multiplex PCR, and TCRdb's table has in-frame clones only and misses some. This table has more than 300,000 clones, 70% to 90% appearing once. The sequenced material came from PBMCs or T cells enriched from blood (not recorded which). The receptors originated from a man aged 30 to 39 who had recovered from COVID-19.

J is TRBJ1-1 and V is TRBV28; TRBD1 agrees at 7 bases. The CDR3 spans 12 residues. Germline V gene lookup returns CDR1 MDHEN and CDR2 SYDVKM. Trimming at V came to 6 bases and at J to 11 bases, leaving 9 bases not matched to a gene. CDR3 region: CASSLTGVRAFF. The CDR3 DNA reads TGTGCCAGCAGCTTAACAGGGGTTCGCGCTTTCTTT.

The gene calls are TRBV19 and TRBJ1-1; 8 nucleotides agree with TRBD1. CDR1 and CDR2 (germline): LNHDA, SQIVND (reference sequence). The ends lost 5 bases at V and 5 bases at J; junction bases unmatched: 7. The CDR3 is 14 amino acids. For the CDR3, the DNA is TGTGCCAGTAGTCCTGGACAGGGAAGGACTGAAGCTTTCTTT. Protein product: CASSPGQGRTEAFF. Supplemented by reference TRBV19 and TRBJ1-1, the full variable domain reads DGGITQSPKYLFRKEGQNVTLSCEQNLNHDAMYWYRQDPGQGLRLIYYSQIVNDFQKGDIAEGYSVSREKKESFPLTVTSAQKNPTAFYLCASSPGQGRTEAFFGQGTRLTVV.

V gene TRBV6-5 combines with J gene TRBJ2-7; 9 nucleotides align to TRBD1. Looked up from germline, CDR1 is MNHEY and CDR2 is SVGAGI. The CDR3 has 14 amino acids. V was clipped by 5 bases and J by 4 bases; unmatched bases: 6. CDR3 protein: CASSRQGEFYEQYF. CDR3 nucleotides: TGTGCCAGCAGTCGACAGGGGGAGTTTTACGAGCAGTACTTC.

The rearrangement links TRBV5-4 to TRBJ2-7; D possibly corresponds to TRBD2 (6 bases). Trimming took off 0 bases at V and 4 bases at J, with 14 bases between the two ends. The CDR3 consists of 15 residues. In germline, CDR1 is SGHNT, CDR2 YYREEE (reference sequence). The CDR3 nucleotides are TGTGCCAGCAGCTTGGGAGGCGGGGAAGGGTACGAGCAGTACTTC. It is translated as CASSLGGGEGYEQYF.